Detailed here is one TCR beta chain. Antigen specificity is unknown. Germline-derived CDR1 and CDR2 are SGHNT and YENEEA. This CDR3 region has 13 residues. J was trimmed by 8 bases and V by 5 bases; bases with no gene match: 4. Clones were read by immunoSEQ multiplex PCR, and TCRdb kept only the in-frame ones, dropping some. The sample has about 160,000 clones, around nine tenths seen once. Pooling covered second doses at about 4 or about 12 weeks. The data stem from a study of T cell responses to AZD1222 COVID-19 vaccine. Study-wide findings and caveats: Baseline serostatus was positive in only six or seven AZD1222 recipients. There were mostly white British donors and more females than males, and clonal diversity was possibly underestimated.

The chain joins TRBV11-3 to TRBJ2-5; 11 bases match TRBD2. The material was peripheral blood, obtained 28 days after the second AZD1222 dose. This TCR came from an adult who received the AZD1222 COVID-19 vaccine. This CDR3 reads CASSPGTSGTQYF. The CDR3 bases are TGTGCCAGCAGCCCCGGGACTAGCGGAACCCAGTACTTC.